The 27 T cell receptor beta chains below come from one sample, sequenced in a study of robustness of blood B and T cell sequencing. TCR beta repertoires were quantified from mRNA rather than genomic DNA. The cDNA carried a universal priming site added by a 5' template-switch oligo. Every cDNA molecule received a random 12-nucleotide UMI from the template-switch oligo. Via MiXCR, TCRdb re-called the PCR reads, giving one row per CDR3 protein. The profile shows 3,000 to 4,000 distinct CDR3 sequences, 50% of them singletons. Sequenced material: peripheral blood. Every receptor here comes from a human donor in good health.

The chain couples TRBV7-2 to TRBJ1-4; the match to TRBD1 covers 8 bases. The J segment lost 7 bases and the V segment lost 1 base, leaving 8 bases of the junction unmatched. The CDR3 covers 16 residues. CDR1 and CDR2 (germline): SGHTA, FQGNSA. For the CDR3, the DNA is TGTGCCAGCAGCTTAGGCCAGACAGGGGCAAGTGAAAAACTGTTTTTT. This translates into CASSLGQTGASEKLFF.

The V call is TRBV10-3, the J call TRBJ1-1; D is unclear. Trimming left V 0 bases short and J 11 bases short, with 13 bases between. Germline V gene lookup returns CDR1 ENHRY and CDR2 SYGVKD. The CDR3 contains 13 residues. Here the CDR3 reads CAISESRMLRAFF. CDR3 coding DNA: TGTGCCATCAGTGAGTCTAGGATGTTGAGGGCTTTCTTT.

This clonotype came up a few times. The chain has TRBV4-1 and TRBJ1-2; a possible D gene is TRBD1 (5 bases). Trimming took 0 bases from V and 2 from J, leaving 13 bases between them. The CDR3 is 16 residues long. The germline gives CDR1 MGHRA, CDR2 YSYEKL. The DNA for the CDR3 is TGCGCCAGCAGCCAAGATAGGGCAGGGAGAAACTATGGCTACACCTTC. Translation: CASSQDRAGRNYGYTF.

The chain couples TRBV30 to TRBJ1-2; D gene unclear. The CDR3 extends over 11 amino acids. Germline-derived CDR1 and CDR2 are GTSNPN and SVGIG (reference sequence). Trimming removed 1 base from V and 3 bases from J, with 3 bases in between. The DNA of the CDR3 is TGTGCCTGGAGTGGCTACTATGGCTACACCTTC. Translated: CAWSGYYGYTF.

This chain joins TRBV3-1 and TRBJ1-1; 7 bases map to TRBD1. CDR1 is LGHDT and CDR2 is YNNKEL in the germline V gene (reference sequence). J was trimmed by 4 bases and V by 3 bases; bases with no gene match: 8. CDR3 length: 15 residues. The CDR3 DNA sequence: TGTGCCAGCAGCCACTCCGGGACAGTAGCCACTGAAGCTTTCTTT. It is translated as CASSHSGTVATEAFF.

The V and J genes are TRBV12-3 or TRBV12-4 and TRBJ2-3, with a weak D call TRBD2 (7 bases). The CDR3 covers 16 residues. Trimming took off 4 bases at V and 0 bases at J, with 14 bases between the two ends. This CDR3 is CASSSGGGGSTDTQYF. The DNA of the CDR3 is TGTGCCAGCAGTTCGGGAGGCGGGGGCAGCACAGATACGCAGTATTTT.

The V call is TRBV10-3, the J call TRBJ1-1, with TRBD1 as a possible D gene (5 bases). The CDR3 has 14 residues. The germline gives CDR1 ENHRY, CDR2 SYGVKD. Trimming removed 5 bases from V and 9 bases from J, with 19 bases in between. CDR3 residues: CAISWVTEQGKAFF. DNA of the CDR3: TGTGCCATCAGTTGGGTGACGGAGCAGGGAAAAGCTTTCTTT.

The table lists this clonotype with a count of one. The rearrangement links TRBV20-1 to TRBJ1-5; D is possibly TRBD1 (5 bases). This CDR3 comprises 14 residues. The germline V gene has CDR1 DFQATT and CDR2 SNEGSKA (reference sequence). Trimming cost V 5 bases and J 4 bases, with 15 bases left between them. The CDR3 sequence is CSALLEGSNQPQHF. CDR3 DNA: TGCAGTGCTTTACTTGAGGGGAGTAATCAGCCCCAGCATTTT.

The rearrangement links TRBV7-2 to TRBJ2-1; 7 bases align to TRBD2. Germline V lookup: CDR1 SGHTA, CDR2 FQGNSA. The CDR3 is made up of 18 amino acids. V lost 0 bases, J lost 0 bases, and 8 bases stayed unmatched. The CDR3 sequence is CASSLAGGEGSSYNEQFF. CDR3 sequence (DNA): TGTGCCAGCAGCTTAGCGGGGGGGGAGGGGAGCTCCTACAATGAGCAGTTCTTC.

The chain is built from TRBV10-3 and TRBJ2-1, with D possibly being TRBD2 (7 bases). Germline V gives CDR1 ENHRY, CDR2 SYGVKD. The CDR3 has 15 residues. The V gene lost 3 bases and the J gene lost 9 bases, with 18 bases spanning the gap. CDR3 sequence: CAISDLVGGPGEQFF. The DNA for the CDR3 is TGTGCCATCAGTGACCTAGTGGGGGGGCCCGGTGAGCAGTTCTTC.

The chain is built from TRBV4-2 and TRBJ2-3; D is unresolved. Trimming left V 0 bases short and J 4 bases short, with 11 bases between. CDR3 size: 15 residues. The germline V gene has CDR1 LGHNA and CDR2 YNFKEQ. In DNA, the CDR3 is TGTGCCAGCAGCCAAGAGGCAGGTCAGGCAGATACGCAGTATTTT. The encoded protein is CASSQEAGQADTQYF.

This clonotype was seen a few times. The chain links TRBV7-7 to TRBJ1-1; possibly TRBD1 for D (5 bases). Trimming removed 5 bases at V and 1 base at J, with 11 bases between. The CDR3 spans 14 residues. Germline V gene lookup returns CDR1 SSHAT and CDR2 FNYEAQ (reference sequence). The CDR3 reads CASSPIGTNTEAFF. CDR3 bases: TGTGCCAGCAGCCCCATAGGGACGAACACTGAAGCTTTCTTT.

This clonotype occurred a few times. The V and J genes are TRBV4-1 and TRBJ1-1; D ambiguous. The CDR3 runs 14 residues. V shed 2 bases and J shed 0 bases, with 7 bases lying between them. Germline V gene data show CDR1 as MGHRA and CDR2 as YSYEKL. As DNA, the CDR3 is TGCGCCAGCAGCCAATTCTCAGTGAACACTGAAGCTTTCTTT. Its protein product is CASSQFSVNTEAFF.

This chain links TRBV4-2 with TRBJ2-3, with D perhaps TRBD2 (7 bases). Trimming took 0 bases from V and 2 from J, leaving 18 bases between them. Germline values: CDR1 LGHNA, CDR2 YNFKEQ. CDR3 length: 18 amino acids. This CDR3 reads CASSQDWDGGRSTDTQYF. The CDR3 DNA reads as TGTGCCAGCAGCCAAGATTGGGACGGGGGGCGCTCCACAGATACGCAGTATTTT.

This chain links TRBV20-1 with TRBJ2-3; 11 bases align to TRBD2. The CDR3 is 17 residues long. Trimming cost V 6 bases and J 1 base; bases outside gene matches: 12. Germline values: CDR1 DFQATT, CDR2 SNEGSKA (reference sequence). CDR3 residues: CSAPGGSGGARTDTQYF. CDR3 DNA: TGCAGTGCCCCCGGGGGTAGCGGGGGGGCCCGCACAGATACGCAGTATTTT.

This clonotype was found a few times. The rearrangement links TRBV7-3 to TRBJ2-1; TRBD1 aligns across 9 bases. The CDR3 covers 16 residues. V gave up 1 base and J gave up 1 base; unmatched junction bases: 2. CDR1 and CDR2 (germline): SGHTA, FQGTGA. CDR3 nucleotide sequence: TGTGCCAGCAGCTTAATAGGGACAGGGTCCTACAATGAGCAGTTCTTC. Translated: CASSLIGTGSYNEQFF.

This clonotype showed up just a few times. V gene TRBV5-4 combines with J gene TRBJ2-3; tentatively, D is TRBD1 (6 bases). Germline V gene data show CDR1 as SGHNT and CDR2 as YYREEE (reference sequence). Trimming took 0 bases from V and 9 from J, leaving 11 bases between them. The CDR3 has 13 residues. The CDR3 nucleotides are TGTGCCAGCAGCTTGGGGCTTACAGGGACGCAGTATTTT. It codes for CASSLGLTGTQYF.

V is TRBV10-3 and J is TRBJ1-6; D is unclear. CDR3 length: 14 residues. In germline, CDR1 is ENHRY, CDR2 SYGVKD. Trimming removed 3 bases at V and 6 bases at J, with 9 bases between. CDR3 coding DNA: TGTGCCATCAGTGATGGAAACAGTAATTCACCCCTCCACTTT. Protein: CAISDGNSNSPLHF.

This clonotype was counted only a few times. This chain links TRBV30 with TRBJ1-1; 9 bases map to TRBD1. CDR3 size: 13 residues. Germline V gene data show CDR1 as GTSNPN and CDR2 as SVGIG (reference sequence). V gave up 1 base and J gave up 5 bases; unmatched junction bases: 2. CDR3 region: CAWSDGTGTEAFF. CDR3 nucleotide sequence: TGTGCCTGGAGTGATGGGACAGGGACTGAAGCTTTCTTT.

The CDR3 protein is CASRQGTTDTQYF. Written as DNA, the CDR3 is TGTGCCAGCAGGCAAGGTACTACAGATACGCAGTATTTT. The chain employs TRBV12-3 or TRBV12-4 and TRBJ2-3, with no clear D. The CDR3 totals 13 residues. Trimming left V 6 bases short and J 3 bases short, with 10 bases between.

This clonotype was counted once. The chain is built from TRBV4-1 and TRBJ1-6; no reliable D call. Per the germline V gene, CDR1 is MGHRA and CDR2 is YSYEKL. This CDR3 comprises 14 residues. Trimming stripped 2 bases from V and 7 bases from J, with 9 bases between. The CDR3: CASSQRSSNSPLHF. CDR3 nucleotides: TGCGCCAGCAGCCAACGTAGTTCCAATTCACCCCTCCACTTT.

The chain couples TRBV14 to TRBJ2-1, with 7 bases aligning to TRBD1. J was trimmed by 3 bases and V by 6 bases; bases with no gene match: 2. Germline CDR1 and CDR2: SGHDN and FVKESK. The CDR3 consists of 13 residues. CDR3 region: CASRRQGYNEQFF. The CDR3 DNA is TGTGCCAGCAGAAGACAGGGCTACAATGAGCAGTTCTTC.

This clonotype was seen a few times. The gene calls are TRBV11-2 and TRBJ1-1; 7 nucleotides agree with TRBD1. Germline V lookup: CDR1 SGHAT, CDR2 FQNNGV. Trimming removed 5 bases from V and 7 bases from J; junction bases left unmatched: 10. The CDR3 contains 14 residues. The CDR3 nucleotides are TGTGCCAGCAGCGTCGGACAGGCGAATTTTGAAGCTTTCTTT. Protein: CASSVGQANFEAFF.

As regards this clonotype: With a much larger clone just one base away, this may be a read error. The gene calls are TRBV10-1 and TRBJ1-2, with D unresolved. V was cut by 8 bases and J by 5 bases, with 12 bases left in between. CDR3 length equals 12 residues. The germline V gene encodes CDR1 WNHNN and CDR2 SYGVQD (reference sequence). The CDR3 DNA is TGCGCCAGCTGGCAGCAACCTTATGGCTACACCTTC. Encoded protein: CASWQQPYGYTF.

V and J are TRBV10-3 and TRBJ2-7, with D perhaps given as TRBD1 or TRBD2 (5 bases each). Germline V gene data show CDR1 as ENHRY and CDR2 as SYGVKD. This CDR3 has 13 amino acids. With 11 bases removed from V and 4 bases from J, the gap between germline ends came to 18 bases. This CDR3 reads CASNPGPKYEQYF. The CDR3 coding sequence is TGTGCCTCAAATCCGGGACCTAAATACGAGCAGTACTTC.

The chain couples TRBV10-3 to TRBJ1-5; the D is unclear. The germline V gene encodes CDR1 ENHRY and CDR2 SYGVKD. Trimming removed 0 bases from V and 9 bases from J, with 9 bases in between. This CDR3 region has 13 residues. This CDR3 is CAISESSDRPQHF. The CDR3 DNA is TGTGCCATCAGTGAGTCGAGCGATCGGCCCCAGCATTTT.

This clonotype was counted a few times. The V gene is TRBV29-1, the J gene TRBJ1-2, with D possibly TRBD1 on 6 matching bases. The CDR3 length is 10 residues. The V and J ends lost 6 bases and 7 bases respectively, with 9 bases between them. The V gene's germline CDR1 is SQVTM and CDR2 ANQGSEA. The CDR3 loop is CSVDSGGYTF. Here the CDR3 DNA reads TGCAGCGTGGACAGCGGTGGCTACACCTTC. The full variable domain, its missing parts supplied by reference TRBV29-1 and TRBJ1-2, is SAVISQKPSRDICQRGTSLTIQCQVDSQVTMMFWYRQQPGQSLTLIATANQGSEATYESGFVIDKFPISRPNLTFSTLTVSNMSPEDSSIYLCSVDSGGYTFGSGTRLTVV.